Each of the 18 T cell receptor beta chains below was sequenced from the same sample in a study of T cell responses to AZD1222 COVID-19 vaccine. Method: immunoSEQ multiplex PCR; TCRdb's copy keeps in-frame clones and lacks some. The data contain 95,000 to 130,000 clones, around 92% of them singletons. The starting material was peripheral blood, obtained on day 0 of AZD1222 vaccination. The source of these receptors is an adult in good health.

The chain joins TRBV11-2 to TRBJ1-2; no clear D gene. The CDR3 contains 15 residues. CDR1 is SGHAT, CDR2 FQNNGV, per germline. Trimming shortened V by 5 bases and J by 4 bases, and 17 bases separated the two germline ends. CDR3 in DNA: TGTGCCAGCAGCCCCCGAGAGGCCGTGGGCTATGGCTACACCTTC. Amino acids: CASSPREAVGYGYTF.

V usage is TRBV20-1 and J usage is TRBJ1-6, with TRBD1 matching over 10 bases. This CDR3 has 14 amino acids. J lost 10 bases, V lost 3 bases, and 6 bases had no gene match. Looked up from germline, CDR1 is DFQATT and CDR2 is SNEGSKA (reference sequence). DNA of the CDR3: TGCAGTGCTAGTCCGGGACAGGGGTACTCACCCCTCCACTTT. The encoded protein is CSASPGQGYSPLHF.

The gene calls are TRBV3-1 (or the pseudogene TRBV3-2) and TRBJ2-1, with D perhaps TRBD2 (6 bases). V was trimmed by 4 bases and J by 0 bases, leaving 22 bases between them. This CDR3 has 19 residues. Germline assignment: CDR1 LGHDT and CDR2 YNNKEL (reference sequence). The CDR3 protein is CASSPGLSGAFHSYNEQFF. The CDR3 DNA sequence: TGTGCCAGCAGCCCCGGACTAAGTGGAGCCTTCCACTCCTACAATGAGCAGTTCTTC.

J is TRBJ1-1 and V is TRBV5-6; no clear D. Germline V gene sequence: CDR1 SGHDT, CDR2 YYEEEE. There are 12 residues in the CDR3. With 3 bases removed from V and 6 bases from J, the gap between germline ends came to 9 bases. The CDR3 DNA is TGTGCCAGCAGCTGGACGGGCGCTGAAGCTTTCTTT. This sequence encodes CASSWTGAEAFF.

This chain connects TRBV3-1 (or the pseudogene TRBV3-2) to TRBJ2-3, with a possible D match to TRBD1 (5 bases). The V end lost 4 bases, the J end lost 6 bases, and 11 bases lay between the germline ends. This CDR3 contains 13 residues. CDR1 and CDR2 (germline): LGHDT, YNNKEL (reference sequence). The CDR3 region is CASSRFRADTQYF. CDR3 in DNA: TGTGCCAGCAGCCGGTTCAGGGCTGATACGCAGTATTTT.

The rearrangement joins TRBV5-6 to TRBJ2-1, with D tentatively TRBD1 or TRBD2 (5 bases each). This CDR3 has 16 amino acids. Trimming removed 4 bases from V and 2 bases from J, with 16 bases in between. Germline V gives CDR1 SGHDT, CDR2 YYEEEE. CDR3 DNA: TGTGCCAGCAGCCCTCTGGGGGTCGGGGCCTACAATGAGCAGTTCTTC. It codes for CASSPLGVGAYNEQFF.

V and J are TRBV6-5 and TRBJ2-1, with 11 bases lining up with TRBD1. Germline V gene sequence: CDR1 MNHEY, CDR2 SVGAGI. CDR3 length equals 14 residues. Trimming took 4 bases from V and 8 from J; bases not matched to a gene: 4. The CDR3 reads CASSFGQGADEQFF. CDR3 nucleotide sequence: TGTGCCAGCAGTTTTGGACAGGGGGCGGATGAGCAGTTCTTC.

The J gene is TRBJ2-2, the V gene TRBV9, with D unclear. The V gene's germline CDR1 is SGDLS and CDR2 YYNGEE. The CDR3 totals 14 residues. V was trimmed by 4 bases and J by 4 bases, leaving 11 bases between them. The CDR3 DNA is TGTGCCAGCAGCCCCGGACGGTTCACCGGGGAGCTGTTTTTT. Its protein is CASSPGRFTGELFF.

V gene TRBV6-1 combines with J gene TRBJ1-4; 9 positions match TRBD1. This CDR3 is built from 15 residues. Germline V lookup: CDR1 MNHNS, CDR2 SASEGT. V shed 7 bases and J 8 bases; nucleotides not matched to a gene: 11. The CDR3 spells CASNLRGQGVEKLFF. DNA for the CDR3: TGTGCCAGCAATTTAAGGGGACAGGGAGTAGAAAAACTGTTTTTT.

The chain combines TRBV7-3 with TRBJ2-1; TRBD1 matches at 10 bases. The CDR3 is 18 residues long. J lost 6 bases, V lost 1 base, and 12 bases had no gene match. From germline, CDR1 is SGHTA and CDR2 FQGTGA. CDR3 protein: CASSLMGQGSHLRNEQFF. The DNA of the CDR3 is TGTGCCAGCAGCTTAATGGGACAGGGGTCCCATTTACGCAATGAGCAGTTCTTC.

The CDR3 DNA is TGTGCCAGCAGCTTCCCGCTTGAGGGCTACACCTTC. Its translation: CASSFPLEGYTF. The chain recombines TRBV7-2 with TRBJ1-2; D unclear. Germline loops: CDR1 SGHTA, CDR2 FQGNSA. The ends were cut back, 3 bases at V and 8 bases at J, with 10 bases in the middle. This CDR3 is built from 12 residues.

DNA of the CDR3: TGTGCCAGCAGTTTTAAGTTTGAAGCTTTCTTT. Its protein is CASSFKFEAFF. V gene TRBV12-3 or TRBV12-4 combines with J gene TRBJ1-1; D not resolved. V lost 3 bases to trimming and J lost 7 bases, with 6 bases between them. This CDR3 has 11 residues.

As concerns this clone: The same CDR3 arises from other DNA sequences in this sample as well. The chain couples TRBV19 to TRBJ1-2; D gene uncertain. The germline CDR1 and CDR2 sequences are LNHDA and SQIVND (reference sequence). The CDR3 loop spans 13 amino acids. Trimming took off 5 bases at V and 4 bases at J, with 11 bases between the two ends. The CDR3 region is CASSPGPFYGYTF. CDR3 DNA sequence: TGTGCCAGTAGTCCCGGCCCATTCTATGGCTACACCTTC.

This clone was recorded once. This sequence joins TRBV7-6 and TRBJ1-1, with 7 positions matching TRBD1. V lost 4 bases and J lost 1; bases outside the gene matches: 9. Per the germline V gene, CDR1 is SGHVS and CDR2 is FNYEAQ. The CDR3 consists of 16 residues. This CDR3 is CASSSFRQGWNTEAFF. The CDR3 DNA follows: TGTGCCAGCAGCTCGTTCCGACAGGGTTGGAACACTGAAGCTTTCTTT.

This clone was observed once. V is TRBV5-1 and J is TRBJ2-1; no reliable D call. V lost 4 bases and J 0 bases, leaving 11 bases between the germline ends. CDR1 is SGHRS and CDR2 is YFSETQ in the germline V gene. CDR3 size: 15 residues. CDR3 amino acids: CASSVSISSYNEQFF. Here the CDR3 DNA reads TGCGCCAGCAGCGTGTCGATCAGCTCCTACAATGAGCAGTTCTTC.

The chain is built from TRBV7-9 and TRBJ2-5, with D perhaps matching TRBD1 or TRBD2 (5 bases each). The CDR3 extends over 15 amino acids. The germline V and J ends were trimmed by 1 base and 2 bases, with 11 bases remaining between them. Germline V gives CDR1 SEHNR, CDR2 FQNEAQ (reference sequence). Written as DNA, the CDR3 is TGTGCCAGCAGCTTAGTGTTGGGGGAACAAGAGACCCAGTACTTC. Translation gives CASSLVLGEQETQYF.

The chain is built from TRBV5-1 and TRBJ1-5; 8 bases are a match to TRBD1. The length of the CDR3 is 14 residues. Germline assignment: CDR1 SGHRS and CDR2 YFSETQ. Unmatched junction bases numbered 7, after V lost 5 bases and J lost 6 bases. CDR3 protein: CASSPDRAGQPQHF. The CDR3 nucleotides are TGCGCCAGCAGTCCGGACAGGGCGGGTCAGCCCCAGCATTTT.

This chain links TRBV28 with TRBJ1-6; TRBD1 agrees at 10 bases. Looked up from germline, CDR1 is MDHEN and CDR2 is SYDVKM. V trimming: 5 bases; J trimming: 4 bases; junction bases outside the gene matches: 8. The CDR3 totals 17 residues. CDR3 nucleotides: TGTGCCAGCAGTGGACAGGGGGGATTTCTATATAATTCACCCCTCCACTTT. It translates to CASSGQGGFLYNSPLHF.